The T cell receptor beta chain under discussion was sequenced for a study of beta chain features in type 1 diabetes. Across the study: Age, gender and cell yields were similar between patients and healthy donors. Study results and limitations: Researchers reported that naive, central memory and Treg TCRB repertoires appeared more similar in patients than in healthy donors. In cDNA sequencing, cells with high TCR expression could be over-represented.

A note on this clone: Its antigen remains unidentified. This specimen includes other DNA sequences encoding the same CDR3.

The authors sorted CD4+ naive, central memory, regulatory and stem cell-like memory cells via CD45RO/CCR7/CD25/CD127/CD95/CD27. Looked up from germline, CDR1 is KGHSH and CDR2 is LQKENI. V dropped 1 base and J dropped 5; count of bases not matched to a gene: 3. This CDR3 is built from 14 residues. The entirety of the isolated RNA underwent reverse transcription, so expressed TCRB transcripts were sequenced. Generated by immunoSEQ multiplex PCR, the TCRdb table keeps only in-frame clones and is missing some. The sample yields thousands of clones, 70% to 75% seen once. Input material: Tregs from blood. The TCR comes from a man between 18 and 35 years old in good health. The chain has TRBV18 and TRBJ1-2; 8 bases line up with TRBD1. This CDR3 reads CASSPLTGEYGYTF. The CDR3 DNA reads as TGTGCCAGCTCACCACTGACAGGGGAATATGGCTACACCTTC.